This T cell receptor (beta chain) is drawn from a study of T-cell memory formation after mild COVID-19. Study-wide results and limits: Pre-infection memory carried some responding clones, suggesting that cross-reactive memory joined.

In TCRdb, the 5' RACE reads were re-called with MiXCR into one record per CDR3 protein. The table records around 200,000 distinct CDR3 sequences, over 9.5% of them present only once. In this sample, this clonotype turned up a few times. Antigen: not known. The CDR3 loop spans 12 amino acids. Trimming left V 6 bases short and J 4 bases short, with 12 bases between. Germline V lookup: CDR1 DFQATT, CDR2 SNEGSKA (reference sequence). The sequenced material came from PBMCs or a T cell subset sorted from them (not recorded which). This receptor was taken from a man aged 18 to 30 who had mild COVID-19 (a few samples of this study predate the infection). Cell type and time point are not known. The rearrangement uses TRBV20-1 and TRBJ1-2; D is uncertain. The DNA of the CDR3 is TGCAGTGCCTCGACACGAAGCTATGGCTACACCTTC. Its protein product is CSASTRSYGYTF.